These 26 T cell receptor beta chains originate from one sample sequenced in a study of T cell changes during pregnancy in multiple sclerosis. Using immunoSEQ multiplex PCR, the repertoire was profiled, and TCRdb retains in-frame clones only, with some absent. The data contain around 130,000 clones, approximately 95% of them seen just once; the ten biggest clones take up roughly 6.2%. The sample here was peripheral blood, taken before pregnancy. The receptors originated from a female donor with multiple sclerosis, enrolled in a pregnancy study.

This sequence joins TRBV7-3 and TRBJ1-1, with 7 nucleotides matching TRBD1. CDR3 length equals 14 residues. V lost 3 bases to trimming and J lost 4 bases; unmatched junction nucleotides: 5. Looked up from germline, CDR1 is SGHTA and CDR2 is FQGTGA. CDR3 bases: TGTGCCAGCAGCTTTCGACAGGGAAGCACTGAAGCTTTCTTT. Translation gives CASSFRQGSTEAFF.

This clone was counted a few times. The V and J genes are TRBV19 and TRBJ1-5, with D unresolved. The CDR3 has 15 residues. Trimming removed 4 bases from V and 3 bases from J, with 13 bases in between. Germline lookup yields CDR1 LNHDA and CDR2 SQIVND (reference sequence). The CDR3 sequence is CASSTDLRYNQPQHF. The CDR3 DNA sequence: TGTGCCAGTAGTACCGACCTCAGGTACAATCAGCCCCAGCATTTT.

The rearrangement uses TRBV19 and TRBJ2-5, with 14 bases that match TRBD2. There are 16 residues in the CDR3. Germline V gene sequence: CDR1 LNHDA, CDR2 SQIVND (reference sequence). V lost 3 bases and J lost 6; bases outside the gene matches: 6. The CDR3 sequence: CASSMTSGGAPKTQYF. The CDR3, as DNA: TGTGCCAGTAGTATGACTAGCGGGGGGGCCCCGAAGACCCAGTACTTC.

V gene TRBV9 combines with J gene TRBJ1-6; D is possibly TRBD1 (6 bases). This CDR3 comprises 12 residues. V gave up 7 bases and J gave up 7 bases, with 9 bases separating them. Germline CDR1 SGDLS, CDR2 YYNGEE. The CDR3 is CASGQGNSPLHF. The CDR3 nucleotides read TGTGCCAGCGGTCAGGGGAATTCACCCCTCCACTTT.

This chain links TRBV7-6 with TRBJ2-1; 7 bases map to TRBD2. The germline CDR1 and CDR2 sequences are SGHVS and FNYEAQ. V gave up 5 bases and J gave up 6 bases; unmatched junction bases: 16. The CDR3 is made up of 17 amino acids. The CDR3 sequence: CASSLGLREVPLNEQFF. DNA for the CDR3: TGTGCCAGCAGCCTAGGATTACGGGAGGTTCCCCTCAATGAGCAGTTCTTC.

The V gene is TRBV5-1, the J gene TRBJ1-2; tentative D call: TRBD1 (5 bases). Trimming stripped 2 bases from V and 6 bases from J, with 17 bases between. Germline V gives CDR1 SGHRS, CDR2 YFSETQ. CDR3 length: 15 residues. This chain's CDR3 is CASSFGDGTRNGYTF. The DNA of the CDR3 is TGCGCCAGCAGCTTCGGTGATGGGACTCGAAATGGCTACACCTTC.

This chain connects TRBV5-8 to TRBJ2-5; 7 bases align to TRBD1. Germline V lookup: CDR1 SGHTS, CDR2 YDEGEE. The CDR3 has 16 amino acids. The J segment lost 2 bases and the V segment lost 0 bases, leaving 7 bases of the junction unmatched. Here the CDR3 reads CASSLGRGQNQETQYF. DNA of the CDR3: TGTGCCAGCAGCTTGGGCAGGGGACAGAATCAAGAGACCCAGTACTTC.

The rearrangement uses TRBV10-2 and TRBJ2-2, with 15 positions matching TRBD2. Germline values: CDR1 WSHSY, CDR2 SAAADI. V lost 7 bases to trimming and J lost 4 bases; unmatched junction nucleotides: 13. The CDR3 extends over 19 amino acids. As DNA, the CDR3 is TGCGCCAGCATGTACTCGGGACTAGCGGGAGGTAAGGGCACCGGGGAGCTGTTTTTT. This gives the protein CASMYSGLAGGKGTGELFF.

The V call is TRBV19, the J call TRBJ1-1; D call uncertain. V was cut by 4 bases and J by 7 bases, with 16 bases left in between. The CDR3 sequence is 14 residues long. CDR1 and CDR2 (germline): LNHDA, SQIVND (reference sequence). The chain's CDR3 is CASSTSSAESEAFF. DNA of the CDR3: TGTGCCAGTAGTACATCCTCAGCGGAAAGTGAAGCTTTCTTT.

The chain recombines TRBV7-6 with TRBJ2-4, with D perhaps TRBD2 (5 bases). V was pared by 5 bases and J by 5 bases, with 7 bases between. Germline CDR1 SGHVS, CDR2 FNYEAQ. The CDR3 runs to 12 residues. The CDR3 region has the DNA TGTGCCAGCAGCCCCGGGGAAAACATTCAGTACTTC. It specifies CASSPGENIQYF. Supplemented by reference TRBV7-6 and TRBJ2-4, the full variable domain reads GAGVSQSPRYKVTKRGQDVALRCDPISGHVSLYWYRQALGQGPEFLTYFNYEAQQDKSGLPNDRFSAERPEGSISTLTIQRTEQRDSAMYRCASSPGENIQYFGAGTRLSVL.

J is TRBJ1-1 and V is TRBV19, with D possibly TRBD1 on 6 matching bases. Trimming cost V 5 bases and J 5 bases, with 12 bases left between them. The CDR3 runs 13 residues. The germline gives CDR1 LNHDA, CDR2 SQIVND (reference sequence). The CDR3 sequence: CASSLQGETEAFF. DNA for the CDR3: TGTGCCAGTAGTTTACAGGGAGAAACTGAAGCTTTCTTT.

A remark on this clone: Other DNA sequences in this sample translate to the same CDR3. This rearrangement joins TRBV30 to TRBJ2-5, with a tentative D call TRBD1 (5 bases). Trimming removed 2 bases at V and 5 bases at J, with 15 bases between. The CDR3 totals 14 residues. Germline V gene sequence: CDR1 GTSNPN, CDR2 SVGIG (reference sequence). The CDR3 loop reads CAWSRTDTQETQYF. CDR3 DNA: TGTGCCTGGAGTCGAACGGACACCCAGGAGACCCAGTACTTC.

This chain links TRBV29-1 with TRBJ2-5, with 8 bases fitting TRBD1. Germline V gene sequence: CDR1 SQVTM, CDR2 ANQGSEA. The junction had 6 bases not matched to a gene; V was cut back by 8 bases and J by 7 bases. There are 11 residues in the CDR3. The chain's CDR3 is CSSDRDGTQYF. The CDR3 coding sequence is TGCAGCTCGGACAGGGATGGGACCCAGTACTTC. Full variable domain (remainder filled in from reference TRBV29-1 and TRBJ2-5): SAVISQKPSRDICQRGTSLTIQCQVDSQVTMMFWYRQQPGQSLTLIATANQGSEATYESGFVIDKFPISRPNLTFSTLTVSNMSPEDSSIYLCSSDRDGTQYFGPGTRLLVL.

This clone was seen a single time. The chain uses TRBV4-2 and TRBJ2-7; TRBD1 aligns across 7 bases. CDR3 length: 14 residues. The germline CDR1 and CDR2 sequences are LGHNA and YNFKEQ. Losses at the gene ends were 1 base for V and 3 bases for J; bases not matched to a gene: 3. The CDR3 region is CASSQVGDSYEQYF. As DNA, the CDR3 is TGTGCCAGCAGCCAAGTGGGGGACAGCTACGAGCAGTACTTC.

This chain connects TRBV11-2 to TRBJ2-5; 10 bases align to TRBD1. The CDR3 length is 16 residues. Germline values: CDR1 SGHAT, CDR2 FQNNGV. J gave up 4 bases and V 5 bases, and 10 bases lay outside the gene matches. In DNA form, the CDR3 reads TGTGCCAGCAGCCCACAGACAGGGGGCGGCGGAGAGACCCAGTACTTC. Translated, it gives CASSPQTGGGGETQYF.

J is TRBJ1-1 and V is TRBV5-4; 7 nucleotides agree with TRBD1. Germline values: CDR1 SGHNT, CDR2 YYREEE (reference sequence). V dropped 2 bases and J dropped 4; count of bases not matched to a gene: 2. This CDR3 spans 13 amino acids. CDR3 nucleotides: TGTGCCAGCAGCTTCAGGGGGAGCACTGAAGCTTTCTTT. Translation: CASSFRGSTEAFF.

This chain links TRBV5-1 with TRBJ2-7; 8 bases align to TRBD1. With V trimmed by 0 bases and J by 3 bases, 8 bases remained unmatched. Germline V gene sequence: CDR1 SGHRS, CDR2 YFSETQ. CDR3 length: 16 amino acids. The DNA for the CDR3 is TGCGCCAGCAGCTTGGTGGGGACAGGCGACTTCTACGAGCAGTACTTC. Protein product: CASSLVGTGDFYEQYF.

The CDR3 DNA reads as TGTGCCTGGACGGACTCCTACACTGAAGCTTTCTTT. Translating gives CAWTDSYTEAFF. V is TRBV30 and J is TRBJ1-1; D not certain. The CDR3 contains 12 residues. The germline V gene encodes CDR1 GTSNPN and CDR2 SVGIG (reference sequence). With 4 bases removed from V and 3 bases from J, the gap between germline ends came to 9 bases.

The chain has TRBV6-5 and TRBJ2-7; D might be TRBD2 (7 bases). Germline V gene data show CDR1 as MNHEY and CDR2 as SVGAGI. This CDR3 is built from 14 residues. The V and J ends lost 5 bases and 5 bases respectively, with 16 bases between them. This CDR3 reads CASSPTGRVHEQYF. The CDR3 DNA is TGTGCCAGCAGTCCTACAGGGAGGGTCCACGAGCAGTACTTC.

J is TRBJ2-7 and V is TRBV28; TRBD1 aligns across 10 bases. Germline CDR1 is MDHEN and CDR2 is SYDVKM. Trimming cost V 3 bases and J 5 bases; bases outside gene matches: 10. This CDR3 has 16 residues. DNA of the CDR3: TGTGCCAGCAGTTTGCCGACAGGGGGCGGGGGTGACGAGCAGTACTTC. Amino acids: CASSLPTGGGGDEQYF.

This clone was picked up one time. The rearrangement links TRBV2 to TRBJ2-7; perhaps TRBD1 as D (6 bases). There are 13 residues in the CDR3. V shed 5 bases and J shed 5 bases, with 13 bases lying between them. CDR1 and CDR2 from the germline V gene are SNHLY and FYNNEI. The chain's CDR3 is CASSYRVPHEQYF. DNA for the CDR3: TGTGCCAGCAGTTACAGGGTCCCCCACGAGCAGTACTTC.

V usage is TRBV6-4 and J usage is TRBJ1-1; D is ambiguous. The CDR3 consists of 14 residues. V was clipped by 6 bases and J by 4 bases, with 15 bases between them. Germline CDR1 is MRHNA and CDR2 is SNTAGT. The CDR3 reads CASRAREGGTEAFF. The CDR3 nucleotides read TGTGCCAGCAGGGCACGAGAGGGTGGCACTGAAGCTTTCTTT.

CDR3 sequence (DNA): TGTGCCAGCACCCCAGCGGGGAGACCCTACAATGAGCAGTTCTTC. It encodes CASTPAGRPYNEQFF. The chain carries TRBV9 and TRBJ2-1, with 7 bases that match TRBD2. With V trimmed by 6 bases and J by 2 bases, 8 bases remained unmatched. From germline, CDR1 is SGDLS and CDR2 YYNGEE. The CDR3 is 15 residues long.

J is TRBJ2-1 and V is TRBV2, with unresolved D. CDR3 size: 14 residues. The germline CDR1 and CDR2 sequences are SNHLY and FYNNEI. Between the trimmed V and J ends, which lost 7 bases and 5 bases, there was a span of 15 bases. The CDR3 loop is CASKETPLHNEQFF. The CDR3, as DNA: TGTGCCAGCAAGGAGACGCCTCTCCACAATGAGCAGTTCTTC.

This clone was seen only a few times. The rearrangement links TRBV6-1 to TRBJ2-7; 9 bases agree with TRBD1. J was trimmed by 5 bases and V by 2 bases; bases with no gene match: 7. The CDR3 length is 15 residues. Germline V CDR1 and CDR2: MNHNS, SASEGT. The CDR3 loop is CASSELRDRDHEQYF. DNA for the CDR3: TGTGCCAGCAGTGAATTGCGGGACAGGGACCACGAGCAGTACTTC.

This rearrangement joins TRBV30 to TRBJ1-1; the D gene is possibly TRBD1 (6 bases). Germline V lookup: CDR1 GTSNPN, CDR2 SVGIG (reference sequence). The CDR3 extends over 13 amino acids. Deletions cut 5 bases from V and 2 bases from J, with 12 bases between. This CDR3 reads CAWGGQFNTEAFF. The DNA for the CDR3 is TGTGCCTGGGGGGGCCAATTCAACACTGAAGCTTTCTTT.